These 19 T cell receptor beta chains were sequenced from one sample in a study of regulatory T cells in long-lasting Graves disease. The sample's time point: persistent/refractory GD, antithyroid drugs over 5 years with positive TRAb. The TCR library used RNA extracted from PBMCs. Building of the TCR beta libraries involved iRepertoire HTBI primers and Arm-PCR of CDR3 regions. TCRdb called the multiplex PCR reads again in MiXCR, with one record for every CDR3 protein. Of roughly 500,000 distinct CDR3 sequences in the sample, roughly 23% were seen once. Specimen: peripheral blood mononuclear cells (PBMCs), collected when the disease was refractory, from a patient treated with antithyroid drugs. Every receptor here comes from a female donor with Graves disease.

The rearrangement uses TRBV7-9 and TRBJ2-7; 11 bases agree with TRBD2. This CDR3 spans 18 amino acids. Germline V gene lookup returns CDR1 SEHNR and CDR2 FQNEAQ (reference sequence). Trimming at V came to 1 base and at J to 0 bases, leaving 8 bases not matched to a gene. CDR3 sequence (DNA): TGTGCCAGCAGCTTAGATGCCCCCGGGACTAGCGGCTCCTACGAGCAGTACTTC. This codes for CASSLDAPGTSGSYEQYF.

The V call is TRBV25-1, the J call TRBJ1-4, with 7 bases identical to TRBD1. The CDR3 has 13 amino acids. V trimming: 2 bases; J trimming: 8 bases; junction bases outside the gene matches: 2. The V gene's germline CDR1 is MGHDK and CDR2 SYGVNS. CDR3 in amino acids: CASSENRGEKLFF. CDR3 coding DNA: TGTGCCAGCAGTGAAAACAGGGGCGAAAAACTGTTTTTT.

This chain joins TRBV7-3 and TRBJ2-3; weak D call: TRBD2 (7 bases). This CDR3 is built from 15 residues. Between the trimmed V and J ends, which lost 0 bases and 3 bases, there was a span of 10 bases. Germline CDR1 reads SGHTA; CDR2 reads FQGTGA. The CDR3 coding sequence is TGTGCCAGCAGCTTAACGGGGGGGCCAACAGATACGCAGTATTTT. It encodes CASSLTGGPTDTQYF. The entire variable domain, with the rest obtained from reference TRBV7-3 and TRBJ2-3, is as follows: GAGVSQTPSNKVTEKGKYVELRCDPISGHTALYWYRQSLGQGPEFLIYFQGTGAADDSGLPNDRFFAVRPEGSVSTLKIQRTERGDSAVYLCASSLTGGPTDTQYFGPGTRLTVL.

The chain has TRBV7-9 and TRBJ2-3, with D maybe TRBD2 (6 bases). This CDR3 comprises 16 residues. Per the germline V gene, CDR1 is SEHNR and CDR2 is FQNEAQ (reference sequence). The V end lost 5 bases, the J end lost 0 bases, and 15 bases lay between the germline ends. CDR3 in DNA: TGTGCCAGCAGCCCCCGGACTGGGGGGAGCACAGATACGCAGTATTTT. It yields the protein CASSPRTGGSTDTQYF.

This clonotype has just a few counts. The CDR3 region has the DNA TGTGCCAGCAGCCAGGACGGGATTCTATATGGCTACACCTTC. Translating gives CASSQDGILYGYTF. V usage is TRBV3-1 and J usage is TRBJ1-2; the D is unclear. Germline CDR1 is LGHDT and CDR2 is YNNKEL (reference sequence). V lost 3 bases, J lost 5 bases, and 13 bases lay in between. CDR3 length equals 14 residues. Variable domain in full (rest from reference TRBV3-1 and TRBJ1-2): DTAVSQTPKYLVTQMGNDKSIKCEQNLGHDTMYWYKQDSKKFLKIMFSYNNKELIINETVPNRFSPKSPDKAHLNLHINSLELGDSAVYFCASSQDGILYGYTFGSGTRLTVV.

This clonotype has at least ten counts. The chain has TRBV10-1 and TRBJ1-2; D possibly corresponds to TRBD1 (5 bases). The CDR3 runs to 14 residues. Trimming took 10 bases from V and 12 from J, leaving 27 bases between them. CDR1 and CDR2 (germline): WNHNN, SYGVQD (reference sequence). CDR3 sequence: CAIKTRDGPYDDTF. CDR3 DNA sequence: TGCGCCATTAAAACCCGGGACGGACCGTACGATGACACCTTC.

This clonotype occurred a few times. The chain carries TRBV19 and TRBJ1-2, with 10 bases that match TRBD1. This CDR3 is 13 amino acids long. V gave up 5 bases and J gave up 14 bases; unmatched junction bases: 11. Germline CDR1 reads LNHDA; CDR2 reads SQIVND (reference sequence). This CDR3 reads CASSQSGGTGETF. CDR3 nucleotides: TGTGCCAGTAGTCAATCCGGAGGGACAGGGGAAACCTTC.

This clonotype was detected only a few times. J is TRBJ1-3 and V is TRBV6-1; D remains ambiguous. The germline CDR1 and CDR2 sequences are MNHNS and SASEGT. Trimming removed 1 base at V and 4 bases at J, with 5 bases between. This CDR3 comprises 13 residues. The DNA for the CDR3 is TGTGCCAGCAGTGAAGGGCCCGGAAACACCATATATTTT. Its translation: CASSEGPGNTIYF.

The CDR3 loop is CASSVTGWTSSYEQYF. The DNA of the CDR3 is TGCGCCAGCAGCGTGACGGGTTGGACATCCTCCTACGAGCAGTACTTC. The chain is built from TRBV5-1 and TRBJ2-7, with D maybe TRBD1 (5 bases). V dropped 4 bases and J dropped 0 bases, with 17 bases sitting between them. In germline, CDR1 is SGHRS, CDR2 YFSETQ. This CDR3 comprises 16 residues. The variable domain in full, completed from reference TRBV5-1 and TRBJ2-7, reads KAGVTQTPRYLIKTRGQQVTLSCSPISGHRSVSWYQQTPGQGLQFLFEYFSETQRNKGNFPGRFSGRQFSNSRSEMNVSTLELGDSALYLCASSVTGWTSSYEQYFGPGTRLTVT.

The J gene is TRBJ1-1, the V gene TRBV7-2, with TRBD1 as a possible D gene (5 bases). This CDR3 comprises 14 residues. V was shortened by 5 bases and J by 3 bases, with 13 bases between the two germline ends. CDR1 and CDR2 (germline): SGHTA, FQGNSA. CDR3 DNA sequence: TGTGCCAGCAGCCCAGAGGGGACCTACACTGAAGCTTTCTTT. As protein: CASSPEGTYTEAFF.

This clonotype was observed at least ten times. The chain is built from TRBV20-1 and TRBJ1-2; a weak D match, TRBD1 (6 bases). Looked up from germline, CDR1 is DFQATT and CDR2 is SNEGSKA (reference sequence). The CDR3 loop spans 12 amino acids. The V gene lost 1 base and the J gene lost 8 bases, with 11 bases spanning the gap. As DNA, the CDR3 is TGCAGTGCTAGAGTAACAGGGTACGGCTACACCTTC. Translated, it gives CSARVTGYGYTF.

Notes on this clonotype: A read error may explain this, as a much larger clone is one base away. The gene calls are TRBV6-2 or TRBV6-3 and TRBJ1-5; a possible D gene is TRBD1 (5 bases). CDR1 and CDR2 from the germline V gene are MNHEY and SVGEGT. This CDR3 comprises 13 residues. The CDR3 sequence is CASTAGRNQPQRF. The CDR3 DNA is TGTGCCAGCACTGCAGGGCGGAATCAGCCCCAGCGTTTT.

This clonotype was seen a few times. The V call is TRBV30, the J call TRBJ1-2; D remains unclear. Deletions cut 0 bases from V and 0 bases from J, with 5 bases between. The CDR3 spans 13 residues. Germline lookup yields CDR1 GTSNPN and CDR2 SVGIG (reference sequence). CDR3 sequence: CAWSVVTNYGYTF. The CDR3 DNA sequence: TGTGCCTGGAGTGTAGTAACTAACTATGGCTACACCTTC.

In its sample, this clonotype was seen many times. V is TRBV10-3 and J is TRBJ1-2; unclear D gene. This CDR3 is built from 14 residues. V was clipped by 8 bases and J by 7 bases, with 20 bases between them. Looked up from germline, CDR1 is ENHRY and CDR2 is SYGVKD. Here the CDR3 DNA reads TGTGCCATCGGAAGTGGAAACCTACCGACTGGCTACACCTTC. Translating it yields CAIGSGNLPTGYTF.

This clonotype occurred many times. CDR3 nucleotides: TGTGCCAGCAGGAAGGGACAGGGCTACACCTTC. Encoded protein: CASRKGQGYTF. The genes are TRBV12-3 or TRBV12-4 and TRBJ1-2; 7 bases match TRBD1. This CDR3 comprises 11 residues. The V segment lost 6 bases and the J segment 8 bases; nucleotides outside the gene matches: 3.

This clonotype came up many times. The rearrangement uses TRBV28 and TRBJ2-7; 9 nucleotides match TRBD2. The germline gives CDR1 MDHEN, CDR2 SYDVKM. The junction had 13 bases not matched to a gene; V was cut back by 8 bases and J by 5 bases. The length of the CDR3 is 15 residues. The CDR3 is CASATAGGRVHEQYF. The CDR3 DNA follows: TGTGCCAGCGCCACTGCCGGCGGGAGGGTCCACGAGCAGTACTTC.

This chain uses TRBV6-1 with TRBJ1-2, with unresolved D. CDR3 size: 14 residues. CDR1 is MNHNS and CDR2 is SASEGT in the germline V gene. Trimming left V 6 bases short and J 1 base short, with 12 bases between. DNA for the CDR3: TGTGCCAGCAGCTCCGGCAGCCTTAACTATGGCTACACCTTC. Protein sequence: CASSSGSLNYGYTF.

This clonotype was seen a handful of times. CDR3 nucleotide sequence: TGTGCCAGCAGCTTAGAGGGAGGCCAATCCTACAATGAGCAGTTCTTC. Translation: CASSLEGGQSYNEQFF. This chain joins TRBV11-1 and TRBJ2-1; tentative D call: TRBD2 (6 bases). Deletions cut 1 base from V and 1 base from J, with 11 bases between. This CDR3 region has 16 residues. The germline V gene encodes CDR1 SGHAT and CDR2 FQDESV (reference sequence).

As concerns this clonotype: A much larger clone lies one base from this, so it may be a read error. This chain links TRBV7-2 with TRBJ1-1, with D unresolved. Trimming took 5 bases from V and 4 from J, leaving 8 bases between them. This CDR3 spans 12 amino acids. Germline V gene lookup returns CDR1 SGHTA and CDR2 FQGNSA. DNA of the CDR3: TGTGCCAGCAGCCTTACTACCACTGAAGCTTTCTTT. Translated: CASSLTTTEAFF.